Listed here is a single TCR beta chain. The CDR3 contains 15 residues. Looked up from germline, CDR1 is MDHEN and CDR2 is SYDVKM. V gave up 7 bases and J gave up 8 bases; unmatched junction bases: 11. Sequenced by immunoSEQ multiplex PCR; TCRdb stores in-frame clones only, minus some. Of approximately 270,000 clones listed, 91% are singletons. This specimen belongs to a study of blood T cell repertoires in COVID-19. This TCR was recovered from a man between 35 and 55 years old who had been exposed to COVID-19. J is TRBJ2-1 and V is TRBV28; 10 bases match TRBD2. Sample: PBMCs or T cells enriched from blood (not recorded which). The CDR3 nucleotides read TGTGCCAGCAAAGGACTAGCGGCTGGGGGGGATGAGCAGTTCTTC. As protein: CASKGLAAGGDEQFF.